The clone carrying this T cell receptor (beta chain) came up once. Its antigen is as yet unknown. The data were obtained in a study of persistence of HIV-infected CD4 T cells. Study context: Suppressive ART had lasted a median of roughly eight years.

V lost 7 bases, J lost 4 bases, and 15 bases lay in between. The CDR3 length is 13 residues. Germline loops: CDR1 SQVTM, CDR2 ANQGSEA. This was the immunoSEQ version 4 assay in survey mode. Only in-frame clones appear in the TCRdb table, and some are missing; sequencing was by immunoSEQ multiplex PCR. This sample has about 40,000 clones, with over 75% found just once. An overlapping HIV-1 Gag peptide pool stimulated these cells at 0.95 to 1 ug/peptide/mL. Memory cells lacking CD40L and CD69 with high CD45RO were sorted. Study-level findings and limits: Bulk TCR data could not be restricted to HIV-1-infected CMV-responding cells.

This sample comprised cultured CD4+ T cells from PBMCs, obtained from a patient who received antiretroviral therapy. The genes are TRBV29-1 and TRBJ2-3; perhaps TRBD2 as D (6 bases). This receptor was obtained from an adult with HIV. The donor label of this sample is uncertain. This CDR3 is CSELGGRADTQYF. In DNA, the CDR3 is TGCAGCGAACTGGGGGGTCGCGCAGATACGCAGTATTTT.